Listed below are T cell receptor beta chains from one sample, sequenced in a study of molecular identifiers for immune sequencing clone quantification. TCRdb fed the PCR reads into MiXCR, producing one record per CDR3 protein. The sample contains some 650,000 distinct CDR3 sequences, just under 20% of which appear only once. Specimen: naive CD8+ T cells from blood, with Jurkat cell RNA spiked in. The source of these receptors is a human donor in good health. Some libraries in this study had Jurkat cell RNA spiked in. Both conserved end residues are part of each CDR3.

J | V | CDR3
TRBJ1-6 | TRBV6-5 | CASSSDRAGSPLHF
TRBJ2-7 | TRBV19 | CASSISQGWYEQYF
TRBJ2-7 | TRBV5-3 | CASSLQGTGEQYF
TRBJ1-6 | TRBV6-5 | CASSYLAGDNSPLHF
TRBJ2-7 | TRBV23-1 | CASSRIGTSGPYEQYF
TRBJ2-1 | TRBV4-1 | CASSHLAGDSYNEQFF
TRBJ2-7 | TRBV19 | CASSIVGREEQYF
TRBJ1-1 | TRBV4-3 | CASKRDLSRSEAFF
TRBJ2-1 | TRBV19 | CVSSISSGSREQFF
TRBJ2-2 | TRBV12-3/TRBV12-4 | CASRFSAGELFF
TRBJ2-7 | TRBV13 | CASSLDSRPYEQYF
TRBJ2-3 | TRBV6-2/TRBV6-3 | CASSYIFVTENPRQGATDTQYF
TRBJ1-1 | TRBV5-6 | CASSLSPSEAFF
TRBJ2-3 | TRBV6-1 | CASSEAHLAADTQYF
TRBJ1-5 | TRBV29-1 | CSANPGQGAFGNQPQHF
TRBJ2-7 | TRBV11-2 | CASSLGLAGAEQYF